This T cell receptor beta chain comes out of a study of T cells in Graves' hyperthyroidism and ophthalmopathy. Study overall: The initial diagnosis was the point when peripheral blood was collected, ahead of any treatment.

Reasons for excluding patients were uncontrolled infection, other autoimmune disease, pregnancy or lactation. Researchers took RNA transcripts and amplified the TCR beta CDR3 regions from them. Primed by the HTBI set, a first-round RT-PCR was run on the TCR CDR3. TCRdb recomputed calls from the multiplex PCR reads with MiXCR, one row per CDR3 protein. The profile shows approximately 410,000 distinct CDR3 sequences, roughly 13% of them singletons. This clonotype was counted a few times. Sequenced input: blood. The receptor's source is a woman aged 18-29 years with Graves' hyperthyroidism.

CDR3 amino acids: CASSHSTGTTDNEQFF. The CDR3 DNA reads as TGTGCCAGCAGCCACTCGACCGGGACTACTGACAATGAGCAGTTCTTC. The gene calls are TRBV9 and TRBJ2-1; 7 nucleotides line up with TRBD2. CDR1 is SGDLS, CDR2 YYNGEE, per germline. CDR3 size: 16 residues. V was clipped by 4 bases and J by 5 bases; unmatched bases: 12.